The 17 T cell receptor beta chains presented below share a single source sample, sequenced in a study of blood T cell repertoires in COVID-19. This table comes from immunoSEQ multiplex PCR, and its TCRdb copy is limited to in-frame clones, with some not included. This sample has roughly 250,000 clones, with 86% found just once. The sequencing input was peripheral blood. The receptors come from a woman younger than 45 with COVID-19, enrolled during active disease.

The chain links TRBV29-1 to TRBJ1-6; D perhaps matches TRBD1 (5 bases). Germline lookup yields CDR1 SQVTM and CDR2 ANQGSEA. Trimming shortened V by 7 bases and J by 13 bases, and 20 bases separated the two germline ends. The CDR3 totals 13 residues. CDR3 coding DNA: TGCAGCGCCTCCCGCGGGGACGGGACGCCCCTCCACTTT. Protein sequence: CSASRGDGTPLHF.

This clone was counted once. The J gene is TRBJ2-4, the V gene TRBV28, with D tentatively TRBD2 (6 bases). The V gene lost 6 bases and the J gene lost 6 bases, with 27 bases spanning the gap. The CDR3 has 18 residues. Per germline, CDR1 MDHEN and CDR2 SYDVKM. For the CDR3, the DNA is TGTGCCAGCAGCCATTCCCGGGACTCCGACCCTGGGGTAAACATTCAGTACTTC. It is translated as CASSHSRDSDPGVNIQYF.

A single count supports this clone. CDR3 loop: CASSSGGATDTQYF. CDR3 nucleotide sequence: TGCGCCAGCAGCTCCGGGGGGGCCACAGATACGCAGTATTTT. The chain combines TRBV5-1 with TRBJ2-3, with 8 bases fitting TRBD2. CDR1 and CDR2 from the germline V gene are SGHRS and YFSETQ. CDR3 length equals 14 residues. Unmatched junction bases numbered 2, after V lost 3 bases and J lost 2 bases.

The chain carries TRBV10-3 and TRBJ1-2; 8 nucleotides line up with TRBD1. This CDR3 comprises 16 residues. Losses at the gene ends were 3 bases for V and 4 bases for J; bases not matched to a gene: 10. Germline V gene sequence: CDR1 ENHRY, CDR2 SYGVKD. CDR3 nucleotides: TGTGCCATCAGTGATCAAGTGACAGGGGTTGGCTATGGCTACACCTTC. This translates into CAISDQVTGVGYGYTF.

The chain couples TRBV27 to TRBJ1-4; D unresolved. This CDR3 is 13 amino acids long. Germline V gene data show CDR1 as MNHEY and CDR2 as SMNVEV (reference sequence). Trimming stripped 2 bases from V and 10 bases from J, with 11 bases between. The CDR3 DNA follows: TGTGCCAGCAGTTTACGAGGGAGGGCAAAACTGTTTTTT. Its translation is CASSLRGRAKLFF.

The J gene is TRBJ2-7, the V gene TRBV2; 11 nucleotides match TRBD2. The germline gives CDR1 SNHLY, CDR2 FYNNEI. The CDR3 is 15 residues long. The ends lost 3 bases at V and 3 bases at J; junction bases unmatched: 4. CDR3 coding DNA: TGTGCCAGCAGTGAGAGAGGACTAGCGGGCTACGAGCAGTACTTC. The encoded protein is CASSERGLAGYEQYF.

There are a few counts of this clone. The chain employs TRBV5-1 and TRBJ1-5; possibly TRBD1 for D (6 bases). There are 15 residues in the CDR3. With 0 bases removed from V and 7 bases from J, the gap between germline ends came to 14 bases. CDR1 is SGHRS and CDR2 is YFSETQ in the germline V gene. CDR3 nucleotides: TGCGCCAGCAGCTTGGGACAGGAAGCAGGACAGCCCCAGCATTTT. Protein product: CASSLGQEAGQPQHF.

The genes are TRBV3-1 (or the pseudogene TRBV3-2) and TRBJ1-5, with D hard to call. CDR1 and CDR2 from the germline V gene are LGHDT and YNNKEL (reference sequence). The CDR3 is made up of 13 amino acids. V shed 2 bases and J shed 5 bases, with 7 bases lying between them. This CDR3 is CASSQNTYQPQHF. In DNA form, the CDR3 reads TGTGCCAGCAGCCAAAACACCTATCAGCCCCAGCATTTT.

The chain uses TRBV30 and TRBJ1-6; 10 nucleotides agree with TRBD1. V was clipped by 4 bases and J by 8 bases; unmatched bases: 2. The germline V gene encodes CDR1 GTSNPN and CDR2 SVGIG (reference sequence). This CDR3 contains 13 residues. The CDR3 sequence: CAWTGTGDSPLHF. CDR3 DNA sequence: TGTGCCTGGACGGGGACAGGGGATTCACCCCTCCACTTT.

V gene TRBV2 combines with J gene TRBJ2-5; 10 nucleotides match TRBD2. CDR3 length equals 15 residues. The germline CDR1 and CDR2 sequences are SNHLY and FYNNEI. J was trimmed by 5 bases and V by 6 bases; bases with no gene match: 9. CDR3 bases: TGTGCCAGCAGCCAAAGCGGGGGGGCCTATGAGACCCAGTACTTC. Translating gives CASSQSGGAYETQYF.

This clone was detected a few times. The chain recombines TRBV7-9 with TRBJ2-2; D perhaps matches TRBD1 (6 bases). This CDR3 has 13 amino acids. The ends were cut back, 4 bases at V and 6 bases at J, with 9 bases in the middle. The germline gives CDR1 SEHNR, CDR2 FQNEAQ (reference sequence). The CDR3 DNA reads as TGTGCCAGCAGCTCAGGGGAATCCGGGGAGCTGTTTTTT. Protein: CASSSGESGELFF. Full variable domain (outside the CDR3, taken from reference TRBV7-9 and TRBJ2-2): DTGVSQNPRHKITKRGQNVTFRCDPISEHNRLYWYRQTLGQGPEFLTYFQNEAQLEKSRLLSDRFSAERPKGSFSTLEIQRTEQGDSAMYLCASSSGESGELFFGEGSRLTVL.

This chain links TRBV4-1 with TRBJ1-5; D perhaps matches TRBD1 (5 bases). V was clipped by 1 base and J by 5 bases, with 6 bases between them. The V gene's germline CDR1 is MGHRA and CDR2 YSYEKL. The CDR3 is 13 amino acids. The CDR3 loop is CASSQVGDQPQHF. CDR3 nucleotide sequence: TGCGCCAGCAGCCAAGTAGGGGATCAGCCCCAGCATTTT.

In this sample, this clone turned up a few times. The chain carries TRBV27 and TRBJ1-2, with 8 bases fitting TRBD1. V dropped 0 bases and J dropped 8; count of bases not matched to a gene: 8. The CDR3 runs to 15 residues. Germline CDR1 MNHEY, CDR2 SMNVEV (reference sequence). In nucleotides, the CDR3 is TGTGCCAGCAGTTTATCTTCGACAGGGGTAGGCGGCTACACCTTC. This codes for CASSLSSTGVGGYTF.

The chain uses TRBV20-1 and TRBJ1-2; D remains unclear. V dropped 4 bases and J dropped 3 bases, with 15 bases sitting between them. The germline V gene encodes CDR1 DFQATT and CDR2 SNEGSKA (reference sequence). The CDR3 contains 14 residues. Here the CDR3 reads CSANDRPGDYGYTF. The CDR3 coding sequence is TGCAGTGCTAATGACCGTCCCGGTGACTATGGCTACACCTTC.

This clone was detected once. This chain connects TRBV19 to TRBJ1-5; no definite D call. The length of the CDR3 is 15 residues. CDR1 and CDR2 from the germline V gene are LNHDA and SQIVND (reference sequence). Between the trimmed V and J ends, which lost 1 base and 3 bases, there was a span of 10 bases. DNA for the CDR3: TGTGCCAGTAGTATAGTTCCGGGTATCAATCAGCCCCAGCATTTT. This sequence encodes CASSIVPGINQPQHF. Drawing the rest from reference TRBV19 and TRBJ1-5, the complete variable domain is DGGITQSPKYLFRKEGQNVTLSCEQNLNHDAMYWYRQDPGQGLRLIYYSQIVNDFQKGDIAEGYSVSREKKESFPLTVTSAQKNPTAFYLCASSIVPGINQPQHFGDGTRLSIL.

The rearrangement joins TRBV7-9 to TRBJ2-2; TRBD1 agrees at 8 bases. With V trimmed by 4 bases and J by 6 bases, 13 bases remained unmatched. The CDR3 is 17 amino acids. CDR1 is SEHNR and CDR2 is FQNEAQ in the germline V gene (reference sequence). CDR3 bases: TGTGCCAGCAGCTCTCGTCCCGGGACAGGAGGGGCCGGGGAGCTGTTTTTT. It is translated as CASSSRPGTGGAGELFF. The variable domain in full, completed from reference TRBV7-9 and TRBJ2-2, reads DTGVSQNPRHKITKRGQNVTFRCDPISEHNRLYWYRQTLGQGPEFLTYFQNEAQLEKSRLLSDRFSAERPKGSFSTLEIQRTEQGDSAMYLCASSSRPGTGGAGELFFGEGSRLTVL.

The chain is built from TRBV9 and TRBJ2-5, with D uncertain. From germline, CDR1 is SGDLS and CDR2 YYNGEE. This CDR3 contains 12 residues. The V end was cut by 4 bases, the J end by 5 bases, with 9 bases between. The DNA of the CDR3 is TGTGCCAGCAGCTCCACGCGGGAGACCCAGTACTTC. This codes for CASSSTRETQYF.